The source of this T cell receptor (beta chain) is a study of regulatory T cells in long-lasting Graves disease. The TCR beta library used iRepertoire HTBI primers with Arm-PCR amplification of CDR3. TCRdb re-called the multiplex PCR reads with MiXCR, one entry per CDR3 protein. This sample has approximately 470,000 distinct CDR3 sequences, with around 15% found just once. This CDR3 spans 14 amino acids. V trimming: 10 bases; J trimming: 9 bases; junction bases outside the gene matches: 12. Germline V gene data show CDR1 as MNHNS and CDR2 as SASEGT. As to time point: newly diagnosed GD, antithyroid drugs for less than 3 months. PBMC-derived RNA was used for the TCR library. Tubes containing EDTA received approximately 9 milliliters of drawn peripheral blood. The sample was also linked to a second study, of T cells in Graves' hyperthyroidism and ophthalmopathy.

The V gene is TRBV6-1, the J gene TRBJ2-1; 10 nucleotides match TRBD2. The sequencing used peripheral blood mononuclear cells (PBMCs), collected at new diagnosis, from a patient treated with antithyroid drugs. The receptor was isolated from a middle-aged man with Graves disease. This CDR3 is CATTLAGVNGEQFF. The CDR3 DNA is TGTGCCACCACCCTAGCGGGAGTTAACGGTGAGCAGTTCTTC.